Each of the 6 T cell receptor beta chains below was sequenced from the same sample in a study of human T cells and chemical hapten exposure. Time point denoted: patch test 1, 2 weeks after DPC sensitization. Treatment in this sample: therapeutic diphenylcyclopropenone sensitization with weekly scalp DPC. MiXCR, applied by TCRdb to the RACE reads, yields one record per CDR3 protein. In the table there are 75,000 to 90,000 distinct CDR3 sequences, around a tenth of which are singletons. The sample was whole blood, taken in connection with sensitization to the hapten diphenylcyclopropenone (DPC). These receptors were taken from a woman in her 50s with alopecia areata. Some clones in this sample may be carry-over from other donors' samples.

The rearrangement links TRBV28 to TRBJ2-7, with TRBD1 matching over 7 bases. CDR1 MDHEN and CDR2 SYDVKM come from the germline V gene. The CDR3 is 15 residues long. Trimming cost V 5 bases and J 3 bases; bases outside gene matches: 10. In nucleotides, the CDR3 is TGTGCCAGCAGTCCACTGGACAGGTTAAGCTACGAGCAGTACTTC. Translated: CASSPLDRLSYEQYF.

This clonotype has a handful of counts. The chain employs TRBV29-1 and TRBJ2-1; D remains unclear. Germline V gene data show CDR1 as SQVTM and CDR2 as ANQGSEA. The CDR3 has 11 residues. Trimming shortened V by 6 bases and J by 7 bases, and 10 bases separated the two germline ends. The DNA for the CDR3 is TGCAGCGTCCACGTAGGGAATGAGCAGTTCTTC. Translation gives CSVHVGNEQFF.

This clonotype was observed a few times. This chain links TRBV7-8 with TRBJ2-1; 14 bases align to TRBD2. V shed 4 bases, J shed 8 bases, and the junction held 7 bases outside the gene matches. Germline values: CDR1 SGHVS, CDR2 FQNEAQ. The CDR3 contains 16 residues. CDR3 DNA: TGTGCCAGCAGCTCAAGACTAGCGGGAGGGTTATATGAGCAGTTCTTC. Its protein product is CASSSRLAGGLYEQFF.

The chain recombines TRBV29-1 with TRBJ2-1; D might be TRBD1 (5 bases). Germline loops: CDR1 SQVTM, CDR2 ANQGSEA. The V end was cut by 3 bases, the J end by 6 bases, with 12 bases between. The CDR3 is made up of 13 amino acids. In DNA form, the CDR3 reads TGCAGCGTTGATTATCAGGGTCCCAATGAGCAGTTCTTC. Amino acid sequence: CSVDYQGPNEQFF.

This clonotype came up a few times. The V and J genes are TRBV7-3 and TRBJ2-1; 7 positions agree with TRBD2. The CDR3 has 13 amino acids. Germline V gives CDR1 SGHTA, CDR2 FQGTGA. Trimming at V came to 5 bases and at J to 10 bases, leaving 8 bases not matched to a gene. The CDR3 protein is CASSPQPAGEQFF. The CDR3 nucleotides are TGTGCCAGCAGCCCCCAACCAGCGGGAGAGCAGTTCTTC.

This chain connects TRBV29-1 to TRBJ2-5; 8 nucleotides align to TRBD1. Per the germline V gene, CDR1 is SQVTM and CDR2 is ANQGSEA. CDR3 length: 14 residues. With 4 bases clipped from V and 2 bases from J, the junction kept 6 bases outside the gene matches. DNA for the CDR3: TGCAGCGTTGGCGGGACAGGCCCTCAAGAGACCCAGTACTTC. Translated, it gives CSVGGTGPQETQYF.